This entry describes one T cell receptor (beta chain). Original data processing: Cell counts per sample came from amplifying reference gene primers. TCRdb's table, derived via immunoSEQ multiplex PCR, lists solely in-frame clones and lacks some. The V and J calls and clone size are taken from that table; D and trimming were inferred from the DNA. Of fewer than 110,000 clones listed, approximately 90% were seen once; the top ten hold approximately 3.1%. The data originate from a study of blood T cell repertoires in COVID-19. About the research overall: PBMCs, B-cell-depleted T cells, or T cells were the source of the cDNA or gDNA that made up the material.

Germline-derived CDR1 and CDR2 are SGHDT and YYEEEE. The CDR3 runs to 14 residues. The V end lost 7 bases, the J end lost 0 bases, and 11 bases lay between the germline ends. Sequenced material: peripheral blood. V usage is TRBV5-6 and J usage is TRBJ1-3; D gene ambiguous. The sequence came from a man in his forties or fifties in a cohort sampled during active COVID-19. The CDR3 spells CASVDGGSGNTIYF. The CDR3, as DNA: TGTGCCAGCGTGGACGGAGGCTCTGGAAACACCATATATTTT.